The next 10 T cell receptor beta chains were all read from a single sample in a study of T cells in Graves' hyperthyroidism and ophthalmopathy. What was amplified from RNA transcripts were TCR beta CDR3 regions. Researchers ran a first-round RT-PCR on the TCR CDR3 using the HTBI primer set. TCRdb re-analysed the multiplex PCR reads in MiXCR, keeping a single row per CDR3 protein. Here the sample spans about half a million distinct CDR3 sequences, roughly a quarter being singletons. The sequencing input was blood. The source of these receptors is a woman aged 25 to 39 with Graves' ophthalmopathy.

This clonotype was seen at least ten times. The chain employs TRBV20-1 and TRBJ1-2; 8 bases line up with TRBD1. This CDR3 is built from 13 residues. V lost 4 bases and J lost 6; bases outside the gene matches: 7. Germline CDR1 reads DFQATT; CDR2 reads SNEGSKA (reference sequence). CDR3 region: CSATDRESDGYTF. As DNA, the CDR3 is TGCAGTGCTACGGACAGGGAGTCAGATGGCTACACCTTC.

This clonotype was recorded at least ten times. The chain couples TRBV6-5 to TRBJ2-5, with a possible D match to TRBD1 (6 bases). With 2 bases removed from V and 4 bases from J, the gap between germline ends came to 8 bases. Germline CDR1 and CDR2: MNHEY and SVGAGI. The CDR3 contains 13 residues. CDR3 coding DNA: TGTGCCAGCAGTTACGGACAGCGAGAGACCCAGTACTTC. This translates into CASSYGQRETQYF.

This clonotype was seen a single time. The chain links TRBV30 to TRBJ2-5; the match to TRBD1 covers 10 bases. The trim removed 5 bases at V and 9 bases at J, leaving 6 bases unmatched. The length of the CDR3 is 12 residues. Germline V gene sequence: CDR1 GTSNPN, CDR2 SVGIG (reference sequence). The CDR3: CAWQGQGTAQYF. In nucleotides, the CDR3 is TGTGCCTGGCAGGGACAGGGGACGGCCCAGTACTTC. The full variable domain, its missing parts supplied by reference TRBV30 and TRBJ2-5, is SQTIHQWPATLVQPVGSPLSLECTVEGTSNPNLYWYRQAAGRGLQLLFYSVGIGQISSEVPQNLSASRPQDRQFILSSKKLLLSDSGFYLCAWQGQGTAQYFGPGTRLLVL.

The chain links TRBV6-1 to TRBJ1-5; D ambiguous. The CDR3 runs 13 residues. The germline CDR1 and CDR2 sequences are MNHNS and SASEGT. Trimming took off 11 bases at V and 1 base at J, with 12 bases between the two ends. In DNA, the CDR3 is TGTGCCGCCGGGGAAACGAGCAATCAGCCCCAGCATTTT. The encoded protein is CAAGETSNQPQHF.

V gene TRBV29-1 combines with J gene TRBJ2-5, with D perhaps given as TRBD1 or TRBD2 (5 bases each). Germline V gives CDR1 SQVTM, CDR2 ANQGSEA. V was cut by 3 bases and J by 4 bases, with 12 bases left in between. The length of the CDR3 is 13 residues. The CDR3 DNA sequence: TGCAGCGTTGAGGGGGTTTCAATAGAGACCCAGTACTTC. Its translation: CSVEGVSIETQYF.

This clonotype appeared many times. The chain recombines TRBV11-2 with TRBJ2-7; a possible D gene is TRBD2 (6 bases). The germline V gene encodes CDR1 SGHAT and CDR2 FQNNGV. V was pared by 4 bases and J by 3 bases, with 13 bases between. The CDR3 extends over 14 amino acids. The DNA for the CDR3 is TGTGCCAGCAGCTCAGAGAAGGGAGGCTACGAGCAGTACTTC. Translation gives CASSSEKGGYEQYF.

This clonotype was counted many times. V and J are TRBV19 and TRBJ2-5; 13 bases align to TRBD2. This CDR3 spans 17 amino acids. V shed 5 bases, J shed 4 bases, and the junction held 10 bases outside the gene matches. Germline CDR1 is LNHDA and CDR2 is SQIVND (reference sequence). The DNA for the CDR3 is TGTGCCAGTAGTCGCCGGACTAGCGGGGGCCTTTCAGAGACCCAGTACTTC. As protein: CASSRRTSGGLSETQYF.

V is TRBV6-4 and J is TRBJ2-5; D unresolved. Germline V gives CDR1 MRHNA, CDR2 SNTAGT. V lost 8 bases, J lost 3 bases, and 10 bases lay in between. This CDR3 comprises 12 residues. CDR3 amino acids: CASGPTEETQYF. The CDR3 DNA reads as TGTGCCAGCGGGCCTACCGAAGAGACCCAGTACTTC.

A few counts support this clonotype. In DNA form, the CDR3 reads TGTGCCAGCAGCTTAGTTCCCACGAACACTGAAGCTTTCTTT. It specifies CASSLVPTNTEAFF. This rearrangement joins TRBV7-9 to TRBJ1-1; D uncertain. There are 14 residues in the CDR3. In germline, CDR1 is SEHNR, CDR2 FQNEAQ (reference sequence). Between the trimmed V and J ends, which lost 1 base and 1 base, there was a span of 7 bases.

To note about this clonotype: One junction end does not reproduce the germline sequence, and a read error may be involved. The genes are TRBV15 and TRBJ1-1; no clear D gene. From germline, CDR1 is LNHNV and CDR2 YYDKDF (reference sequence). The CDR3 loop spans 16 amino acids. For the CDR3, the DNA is TGTGCCACCAGCCCTAAAACCCTAATGATGAACACTGATGCTTTCTTT. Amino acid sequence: CATSPKTLMMNTDAFF.